The present entry profiles one T cell receptor (beta chain) with its context. No antigen is known for it. Clones were read by immunoSEQ multiplex PCR, and TCRdb kept only the in-frame ones, dropping some. The sample holds 5,000 or so clones; 55% to 75% are singletons and the top ten take 5.2%. The sample originates from a study of T cells in tumors after PD-1 blockade. This CDR3 contains 16 residues. From germline, CDR1 is SGHVS and CDR2 FQNEAQ. J was trimmed by 0 bases and V by 5 bases; bases with no gene match: 9. Study outcomes and limitations: Peripheral recruitment is suggested, as some novel exhausted tumor clones were in pre-treatment blood.

This receptor was identified in a human donor with basal cell carcinoma. The input for sequencing was tumor tissue, taken before anti-PD-1 treatment. V and J are TRBV7-8 and TRBJ1-1, with 7 bases lining up with TRBD1. The CDR3 is CASSPRTGLMNTEAFF. CDR3 DNA sequence: TGTGCCAGCAGCCCCCGGACAGGTTTAATGAACACTGAAGCTTTCTTT.